Below, 14 T cell receptor beta chains from the same sample are listed, as sequenced in a study of OX40 agonist ivuxolimab in advanced cancers. Here immunoSEQ multiplex PCR was the method, and the copy in TCRdb shows in-frame clones only, minus some. The data show more than 75,000 clones, about nine tenths seen once. The sequenced sample was CD4+ or CD8+ T cells sorted from blood, obtained in a trial of the OX40 agonist ivuxolimab. Source of these receptors: an adult with an advanced solid tumor such as melanoma, head and neck, liver or kidney cancer.

The chain carries TRBV30 and TRBJ1-5, with D hard to call. This CDR3 spans 13 amino acids. V was shortened by 1 base and J by 0 bases, with 4 bases between the two germline ends. Germline assignment: CDR1 GTSNPN and CDR2 SVGIG (reference sequence). The CDR3 sequence: CAWSASSNQPQHF. CDR3 coding DNA: TGTGCCTGGAGTGCCTCTAGCAATCAGCCCCAGCATTTT.

The rearrangement uses TRBV9 and TRBJ2-5; D unclear. CDR1 is SGDLS and CDR2 is YYNGEE in the germline V gene. The CDR3 has 13 amino acids. The ends were cut back, 4 bases at V and 2 bases at J, with 9 bases in the middle. The chain's CDR3 is CASSSRLQETQYF. CDR3 bases: TGTGCCAGCAGCTCCCGACTGCAAGAGACCCAGTACTTC. The full variable domain, with the rest looked up from reference TRBV9 and TRBJ2-5, is DSGVTQTPKHLITATGQRVTLRCSPRSGDLSVYWYQQSLDQGLQFLIQYYNGEERAKGNILERFSAQQFPDLHSELNLSSLELGDSALYFCASSSRLQETQYFGPGTRLLVL.

This CDR3 is CASSPSGTSSYNEQFF. The DNA for the CDR3 is TGTGCCAGCTCACCATCCGGGACAAGCTCCTACAATGAGCAGTTCTTC. The chain employs TRBV18 and TRBJ2-1; a weak D match, TRBD1 (6 bases). The V gene lost 2 bases and the J gene lost 0 bases, with 11 bases spanning the gap. This CDR3 comprises 16 residues. The germline V gene has CDR1 KGHSH and CDR2 LQKENI.

The J gene is TRBJ2-3, the V gene TRBV5-1; D is unresolved. Germline lookup yields CDR1 SGHRS and CDR2 YFSETQ. The CDR3 is made up of 15 amino acids. Trimming stripped 9 bases from V and 0 bases from J, with 17 bases between. In DNA form, the CDR3 reads TGCGCCACCCGCCAGAGCGCCCGTAGCACAGATACGCAGTATTTT. Amino acid sequence: CATRQSARSTDTQYF.

This clone was counted a few times. The chain is built from TRBV11-2 and TRBJ2-7; weak D call: TRBD2 (5 bases). Germline V gene sequence: CDR1 SGHAT, CDR2 FQNNGV. The CDR3 runs to 13 residues. With 6 bases removed from V and 5 bases from J, the gap between germline ends came to 14 bases. CDR3 coding DNA: TGTGCCAGCAGAAAACCGGGAACGAACGAGCAGTACTTC. Amino acids: CASRKPGTNEQYF.

The chain couples TRBV6-6 to TRBJ1-2; D possibly corresponds to TRBD1 (6 bases). Germline lookup yields CDR1 MNHNY and CDR2 SVGAGI (reference sequence). The CDR3 sequence is 15 residues long. Trimming shortened V by 4 bases and J by 5 bases, and 17 bases separated the two germline ends. CDR3 in amino acids: CASSSGDSDGYGYTF. In DNA form, the CDR3 reads TGTGCCAGCAGTTCAGGGGATTCGGATGGGTATGGCTACACCTTC.

The rearrangement uses TRBV5-4 and TRBJ2-3; TRBD1 might be the D (5 bases). CDR3 length: 17 amino acids. Germline CDR1 reads SGHNT; CDR2 reads YYREEE (reference sequence). The V end lost 4 bases, the J end lost 0 bases, and 18 bases lay between the germline ends. The CDR3 sequence is CASSLQTRTSSTDTQYF. In nucleotides, the CDR3 is TGTGCCAGCAGCCTTCAAACCCGGACATCTAGCACAGATACGCAGTATTTT.

The gene calls are TRBV9 and TRBJ1-1; D uncertain. This CDR3 contains 14 residues. Germline V CDR1 and CDR2: SGDLS, YYNGEE. Trimming removed 0 bases at V and 7 bases at J, with 13 bases between. The CDR3 region is CASSVGSGFREAFF. The DNA of the CDR3 is TGTGCCAGCAGCGTAGGTTCCGGGTTTCGTGAAGCTTTCTTT.

This chain joins TRBV5-1 and TRBJ2-3, with 7 bases lining up with TRBD2. Trimming removed 4 bases from V and 5 bases from J; junction bases left unmatched: 13. This CDR3 contains 16 residues. Per germline, CDR1 SGHRS and CDR2 YFSETQ. CDR3 in amino acids: CASSARTRGRKDTQYF. Here the CDR3 DNA reads TGCGCCAGCAGCGCCCGGACTCGCGGGAGAAAAGATACGCAGTATTTT.

This chain joins TRBV6-5 and TRBJ2-3, with TRBD2 as a possible D gene (5 bases). V lost 3 bases to trimming and J lost 2 bases, with 12 bases between them. Per germline, CDR1 MNHEY and CDR2 SVGAGI. The CDR3 has 15 amino acids. The CDR3 region has the DNA TGTGCCAGCAGTTATAGGAGGAGAGCCACAGATACGCAGTATTTT. As protein: CASSYRRRATDTQYF.

The J gene is TRBJ1-1, the V gene TRBV7-2; D call uncertain. The CDR3 covers 17 residues. V was clipped by 5 bases and J by 0 bases, with 19 bases between them. Germline V gives CDR1 SGHTA, CDR2 FQGNSA. The CDR3 coding sequence is TGTGCCAGCAGCCCCCTTTACACCTCCTCGGTGAACACTGAAGCTTTCTTT. It yields the protein CASSPLYTSSVNTEAFF.

This sequence joins TRBV2 and TRBJ1-1, with D unclear. Germline CDR1 reads SNHLY; CDR2 reads FYNNEI. Trimming left V 7 bases short and J 1 base short, with 13 bases between. The CDR3 runs to 14 residues. The CDR3 nucleotides are TGTGCCAGCACCCTAGTCCGGGCGAACACTGAAGCTTTCTTT. It specifies CASTLVRANTEAFF. Combining the CDR3 with reference TRBV2 and TRBJ1-1 gives the whole variable domain EPEVTQTPSHQVTQMGQEVILRCVPISNHLYFYWYRQILGQKVEFLVSFYNNEISEKSEIFDDQFSVERPDGSNFTLKIRSTKLEDSAMYFCASTLVRANTEAFFGQGTRLTVV.

The genes are TRBV28 and TRBJ2-7; tentative D call: TRBD1 (6 bases). Germline CDR1 is MDHEN and CDR2 is SYDVKM. Trimming took off 2 bases at V and 0 bases at J, with 11 bases between the two ends. This CDR3 has 15 residues. As DNA, the CDR3 is TGTGCCAGCAGTTTAGGGGGACAAAGCTCCTACGAGCAGTACTTC. As protein: CASSLGGQSSYEQYF.

J is TRBJ2-5 and V is TRBV2; D tentatively fits TRBD1 or TRBD2 (6 bases each). The CDR3 loop spans 15 amino acids. In germline, CDR1 is SNHLY, CDR2 FYNNEI. V shed 6 bases and J shed 5 bases, with 19 bases lying between them. As DNA, the CDR3 is TGTGCCAGCAGCGCCTTTGTCGGGGGCGGGGAGACCCAGTACTTC. Its protein product is CASSAFVGGGETQYF.